One and the same sample provided the 22 T cell receptor beta chains below, sequenced in a study of T cell repertoires in cytomegalovirus infection. TCRdb processed the reads anew with MiXCR; each CDR3 protein has one entry. Here the sample spans about 490,000 distinct CDR3 sequences, around a quarter being singletons. The material sequenced was PBMCs. The receptors shown here come from a human donor in good health (CMV status not recorded). Some clones in this sample may be carry-over from other donors' samples.

In this sample, this clonotype turned up a few times. This chain uses TRBV28 with TRBJ1-5, with D possibly being TRBD1 (6 bases). Trimming removed 7 bases from V and 9 bases from J, with 16 bases in between. The CDR3 runs 13 residues. Looked up from germline, CDR1 is MDHEN and CDR2 is SYDVKM. CDR3 protein: CASKAGDLRPQHF. The CDR3 DNA reads as TGTGCCAGCAAAGCAGGGGACCTCCGGCCCCAGCATTTT. The full variable domain, with the rest looked up from reference TRBV28 and TRBJ1-5, is DVKVTQSSRYLVKRTGEKVFLECVQDMDHENMFWYRQDPGLGLRLIYFSYDVKMKEKGDIPEGYSVSREKKERFSLILESASTNQTSMYLCASKAGDLRPQHFGDGTRLSIL.

This clonotype was detected only a few times. This sequence joins TRBV7-2 and TRBJ2-3; TRBD2 matches 7 bases. The CDR3 is made up of 15 amino acids. Germline-derived CDR1 and CDR2 are SGHTA and FQGNSA. With 2 bases clipped from V and 4 bases from J, the junction kept 6 bases outside the gene matches. DNA of the CDR3: TGTGCCAGCAGCTTACGGGGGAGGGCGGCAGATACGCAGTATTTT. This codes for CASSLRGRAADTQYF.

CDR3 region: CASSPTSGKVNGELFF. As DNA, the CDR3 is TGTGCCAGCAGCCCCACTAGCGGGAAAGTCAACGGGGAGCTGTTTTTT. The chain employs TRBV7-9 and TRBJ2-2; 10 bases line up with TRBD2. The CDR3 covers 16 residues. V shed 5 bases and J 7 bases; nucleotides not matched to a gene: 10. In germline, CDR1 is SEHNR, CDR2 FQNEAQ (reference sequence).

This clonotype was found once. One junction end disagrees with the germline gene, perhaps due to a read error. The rearrangement uses TRBV20-1 and TRBJ1-2; unclear D gene. CDR1 and CDR2 from the germline V gene are DFQATT and SNEGSKA (reference sequence). This CDR3 has 11 amino acids. The CDR3 DNA reads TGCAGTGCTACCGGGGTTGGAGGCTGCACCTTC. It encodes CSATGVGGCTF.

DNA for the CDR3: TGTGCCAGCAGCTTAGTGGGGACACCCCTCCACTTT. Translating gives CASSLVGTPLHF. This chain links TRBV7-9 with TRBJ1-6, with D hard to call. This CDR3 contains 12 residues. V shed 1 base and J shed 11 bases, with 6 bases lying between them. Germline loops: CDR1 SEHNR, CDR2 FQNEAQ (reference sequence).

This clonotype was seen many times. The J gene is TRBJ1-1, the V gene TRBV12-3 or TRBV12-4; the D gene is possibly TRBD1 (5 bases). Trimming took 0 bases from V and 5 from J, leaving 13 bases between them. This CDR3 region has 15 residues. The CDR3: CASSLALGGRTEAFF. CDR3 nucleotide sequence: TGTGCCAGCAGTTTAGCTCTGGGGGGACGGACTGAAGCTTTCTTT.

This clonotype was detected a few times. V usage is TRBV28 and J usage is TRBJ1-2; tentatively, D is TRBD1 (5 bases). The V gene's germline CDR1 is MDHEN and CDR2 SYDVKM. The CDR3 is 15 amino acids. The ends were cut back, 5 bases at V and 7 bases at J, with 20 bases in the middle. The CDR3 reads CASSKGEGWNRGYTF. The CDR3 region has the DNA TGTGCCAGCAGTAAAGGGGAGGGGTGGAATCGTGGCTACACCTTC.

This clonotype was detected many times. J is TRBJ2-7 and V is TRBV6-5, with 13 bases fitting TRBD2. From germline, CDR1 is MNHEY and CDR2 SVGAGI. Trimming took 2 bases from V and 7 from J; bases not matched to a gene: 8. This CDR3 is built from 16 residues. Here the CDR3 reads CASSYLLAGGPREQYV. CDR3 DNA sequence: TGTGCCAGCAGTTACCTACTAGCGGGAGGGCCCCGAGAGCAGTACGTC.

The chain employs TRBV12-3 or TRBV12-4 and TRBJ2-7; 8 bases map to TRBD2. With 6 bases clipped from V and 6 bases from J, the junction kept 7 bases outside the gene matches. The CDR3 loop spans 13 amino acids. CDR3: CASRLGLAGEQYV. The CDR3 region has the DNA TGTGCCAGCAGACTCGGACTAGCAGGCGAGCAGTACGTC.

The chain uses TRBV12-3 or TRBV12-4 and TRBJ2-7, with D maybe TRBD1 (6 bases). V was clipped by 5 bases and J by 6 bases, with 17 bases between them. The CDR3 extends over 14 amino acids. CDR3 loop: CASSRRTDLREQYF. Written as DNA, the CDR3 is TGTGCCAGCAGTCGAAGGACAGACCTTCGCGAGCAGTACTTC.

This clonotype was found a few times. The chain uses TRBV6-8 and TRBJ1-1; perhaps TRBD1 as D (5 bases). Trimming took 2 bases from V and 0 from J, leaving 10 bases between them. The CDR3 length is 15 residues. The V gene's germline CDR1 is MNHGY and CDR2 SAAAGT. In DNA form, the CDR3 reads TGTGCCAGCAGTTACACGACAGATATGAACACTGAAGCTTTCTTT. Translated, it gives CASSYTTDMNTEAFF.

This clonotype occurred many times. This chain links TRBV7-2 with TRBJ2-5, with a tentative D call TRBD2 (5 bases). Germline-derived CDR1 and CDR2 are SGHTA and FQGNSA. V lost 11 bases to trimming and J lost 1 base, with 17 bases between them. This CDR3 region has 14 residues. The DNA for the CDR3 is TGTGCCGGAGGCGGTCGGGCCCCCCAAGAGACCCAGTACTTC. It encodes CAGGGRAPQETQYF.

This clonotype has just a few counts. The V gene is TRBV7-2, the J gene TRBJ2-3; 8 bases align to TRBD2. This CDR3 is 17 amino acids long. V was clipped by 5 bases and J by 7 bases; unmatched bases: 17. CDR1 SGHTA and CDR2 FQGNSA come from the germline V gene. This CDR3 reads CASSPRLAQGRSHTQYF. The CDR3 bases are TGTGCCAGCAGCCCCAGACTAGCGCAAGGGAGGTCACATACGCAGTATTTT. The full variable domain, with the rest looked up from reference TRBV7-2 and TRBJ2-3, is GAGVSQSPSNKVTEKGKDVELRCDPISGHTALYWYRQSLGQGLEFLIYFQGNSAPDKSGLPSDRFSAERTGGSVSTLTIQRTQQEDSAVYLCASSPRLAQGRSHTQYFGPGTRLTVL.

A few counts support this clonotype. This chain links TRBV28 with TRBJ1-2; 9 nucleotides align to TRBD1. CDR3 size: 15 residues. V gave up 6 bases and J gave up 4 bases; unmatched junction bases: 9. Germline V gene sequence: CDR1 MDHEN, CDR2 SYDVKM. The CDR3 DNA reads TGTGCCAGCAGGATTACAGGGGGCAACGTCTATGGCTACACCTTC. Its protein is CASRITGGNVYGYTF.

This clonotype appeared many times. This sequence joins TRBV7-2 and TRBJ2-7; TRBD2 agrees at 8 bases. With V trimmed by 8 bases and J by 6 bases, 12 bases remained unmatched. This CDR3 comprises 14 residues. Germline V gives CDR1 SGHTA, CDR2 FQGNSA. CDR3 bases: TGTGCCAGCGGGTGGCCGGGAGGGGTTGTCGAGCAGTACTTC. Protein product: CASGWPGGVVEQYF.

The table lists this clonotype with a few counts. This chain connects TRBV6-1 to TRBJ2-5; possibly TRBD1 for D (6 bases). CDR1 and CDR2 from the germline V gene are MNHNS and SASEGT. The V and J ends lost 1 base and 1 base respectively, with 13 bases between them. The CDR3 is 16 amino acids. CDR3 bases: TGTGCCAGCAGTGAAGAATGGGGGACACTCCAAGAGACCCAGTACTTC. Residues: CASSEEWGTLQETQYF.

The genes are TRBV12-3 or TRBV12-4 and TRBJ2-1; a weak D match, TRBD2 (6 bases). The CDR3 has 16 residues. V lost 1 base, J lost 2 bases, and 12 bases lay in between. CDR3 DNA: TGTGCCAGCAGTTTAGTAGCGGCACCTCCCTACAATGAGCAGTTCTTC. Translation gives CASSLVAAPPYNEQFF.

CDR3 sequence (DNA): TGTGCCAGCAGTTACGATCCAGCGGGGATTCAGTACTTC. Encoded protein: CASSYDPAGIQYF. The chain combines TRBV6-2 or TRBV6-3 with TRBJ2-4, with TRBD2 matching over 7 bases. The V segment lost 2 bases and the J segment 10 bases; nucleotides outside the gene matches: 5. The germline V gene has CDR1 MNHEY and CDR2 SVGEGT. The CDR3 spans 13 residues.

J is TRBJ2-5 and V is TRBV28; 12 nucleotides match TRBD1. This CDR3 region has 15 residues. CDR1 is MDHEN and CDR2 is SYDVKM in the germline V gene. Losses at the gene ends were 6 bases for V and 2 bases for J; bases not matched to a gene: 4. The CDR3 is CASRGQGAGQETQYF. The CDR3 bases are TGTGCCAGCAGGGGACAGGGGGCTGGTCAAGAGACCCAGTACTTC.

This clonotype was observed many times. The genes are TRBV7-2 and TRBJ1-3; 8 nucleotides line up with TRBD1. From germline, CDR1 is SGHTA and CDR2 FQGNSA. The CDR3 sequence is 17 residues long. With V trimmed by 3 bases and J by 2 bases, 9 bases remained unmatched. CDR3 loop: CASSLGRGLSPGNTIYF. The CDR3 nucleotides read TGTGCCAGCAGCTTGGGCAGGGGGCTATCTCCTGGAAACACCATATATTTT.

This clonotype was picked up a small number of times. V is TRBV28 and J is TRBJ2-7; 10 bases are a match to TRBD2. The J segment lost 4 bases and the V segment lost 5 bases, leaving 8 bases of the junction unmatched. The CDR3 runs to 15 residues. Germline V CDR1 and CDR2: MDHEN, SYDVKM. CDR3 residues: CASSHSSGSSYEQYF. CDR3 DNA sequence: TGTGCCAGCAGTCACTCTAGCGGGAGTTCGTACGAGCAGTACTTC.

This chain connects TRBV10-3 to TRBJ2-7, with TRBD1 matching 9 bases. This CDR3 is 16 amino acids long. From germline, CDR1 is ENHRY and CDR2 SYGVKD. Unmatched junction bases numbered 5, after V lost 2 bases and J lost 0 bases. The CDR3 loop is CAISEPGTGSSYEQYF. In nucleotides, the CDR3 is TGTGCCATCAGTGAGCCCGGGACAGGGAGCTCCTACGAGCAGTACTTC.